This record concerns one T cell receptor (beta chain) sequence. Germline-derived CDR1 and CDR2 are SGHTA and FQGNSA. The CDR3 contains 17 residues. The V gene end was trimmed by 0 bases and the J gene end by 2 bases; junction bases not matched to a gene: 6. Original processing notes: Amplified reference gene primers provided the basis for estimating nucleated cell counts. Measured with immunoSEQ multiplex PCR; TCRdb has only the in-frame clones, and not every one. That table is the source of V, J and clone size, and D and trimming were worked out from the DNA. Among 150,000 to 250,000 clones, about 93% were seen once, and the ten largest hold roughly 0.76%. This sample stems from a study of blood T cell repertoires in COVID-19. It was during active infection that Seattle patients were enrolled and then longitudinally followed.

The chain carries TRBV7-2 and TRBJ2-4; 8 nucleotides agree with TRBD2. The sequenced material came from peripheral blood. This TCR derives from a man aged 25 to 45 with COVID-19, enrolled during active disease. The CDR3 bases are TGTGCCAGCAGCTTAGCCTTCGGGGGGGCGCCCAAAAACATTCAGTACTTC. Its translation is CASSLAFGGAPKNIQYF.